This T cell receptor beta chain appears in the sequencing data of a study of blood T cell repertoires in COVID-19. The protocol was immunoSEQ multiplex PCR, while the TCRdb copy is restricted to in-frame clones and leaves out a portion. Counted here are under 150,000 clones, about 85% occurring once; the ten biggest clones make up 3.4%. The origin of this receptor is a man between 40 and 49 years old with acute or convalescent COVID-19. Specimen: peripheral blood.

Written as DNA, the CDR3 is TGCAGCGTCAGGGGGTACACTGAAGCTTTCTTT. This translates into CSVRGYTEAFF. The V call is TRBV29-1, the J call TRBJ1-1; 7 nucleotides agree with TRBD1. The germline CDR1 and CDR2 sequences are SQVTM and ANQGSEA. This CDR3 has 11 residues. J gave up 3 bases and V 6 bases, and 1 base lay outside the gene matches.